This is a list of T cell receptor beta chains from one sample in a study of blood T cell repertoires in COVID-19. Profiling relied on immunoSEQ multiplex PCR, and the TCRdb table lists in-frame clones only, not all of them. The sample includes under 300,000 clones, about nine tenths of them seen just once. Material: peripheral blood. These receptors all come from a man younger than 40 who had recovered from COVID-19. The CDR3 runs from the conserved cysteine through the conserved F or W.

V gene	J gene	CDR3 protein
TRBV25-1	TRBJ2-2	CASSASGRAGELFF
TRBV5-1	TRBJ1-6	CASSWGQGSNSPLHF
TRBV3-1/TRBV3-2	TRBJ2-7	CASSHRQGTHEQYF
TRBV14	TRBJ1-6	CASSQTRQGFNSPLHF
TRBV9	TRBJ2-7	CASSVGGWGQTYEQYF
TRBV30	TRBJ2-5	CAWDPDRYQETQYF
TRBV3-1/TRBV3-2	TRBJ2-2	CASNPTQTGADTGELFF
TRBV5-6	TRBJ2-2	CASSLELAGSTGELFF
TRBV30	TRBJ1-3	CAWNPSIGNTIYF
TRBV10-1	TRBJ1-2	CASSENTNYGYTF
TRBV12-2	TRBJ2-1	CASRPDRGKNEQFF
TRBV7-9	TRBJ2-3	CAAGAAADTQYF
TRBV5-1	TRBJ2-1	CASSPGQADNEQFF
TRBV7-8	TRBJ2-5	CASSLVGRTGHETQYF
TRBV5-4	TRBJ1-5	CASSLGRGHNQPQHF